The entry below describes one T cell receptor beta chain. Its target is unknown. These data belong to a study of cytomegalovirus exposure and HLA in healthy donors. This PCR relied on a set of 60 Vbeta primers and 13 Jbeta primers. Produced via immunoSEQ multiplex PCR; TCRdb's table is partial and in-frame only. The data show about 150,000 clones, about 85% seen once. Trimming took 3 bases from V and 2 from J; bases not matched to a gene: 5. This CDR3 region has 15 residues. Germline V CDR1 and CDR2: MNHEY, SMNVEV (reference sequence). Study results and limitations: Indistinguishability led to the exclusion of some V segments, TRBV6-2 and TRBV6-3 included. Researchers reported from a later analysis that most CMV-associated TCR beta chains appeared HLA-restricted. Investigators reported fewer than 200 TCR beta chains as tied to cytomegalovirus. After further analysis at a later stage, roughly 15,000 TCR beta sequences were associated with HLA alleles at 0.05 false discovery rate.

The V and J genes are TRBV27 and TRBJ2-7; 9 bases map to TRBD2. The clonotype originates from a woman under 30 in good health and CMV-seronegative. The sample was PBMCs. CDR3 sequence reads: CASSLGASGAYEQYF. The DNA for the CDR3 is TGTGCCAGCAGTTTGGGGGCTAGCGGGGCCTACGAGCAGTACTTC.